This entry lists 28 T cell receptor beta chains sequenced from one sample in a study of T cell responses to AZD1222 COVID-19 vaccine. Repertoires were generated with immunoSEQ multiplex PCR, while TCRdb's copy carries only in-frame clones and drops some. There are more than 120,000 clones in the sample; approximately 85% occur only once, and 5% to 6.5% lies in the top ten. Sample: peripheral blood, taken 28 days after the second dose of the MenACWY control vaccine. These receptors all come from an adult who received the MenACWY meningococcal vaccine as a control.

The sample holds one count of this clone. The chain links TRBV4-3 to TRBJ2-1; TRBD2 aligns across 11 bases. The CDR3 totals 16 residues. V trimming: 5 bases; J trimming: 4 bases; junction bases outside the gene matches: 7. From germline, CDR1 is LGHNA and CDR2 YSLEER. CDR3 sequence (DNA): TGCGCCAGCAGCAACATTGGACTAGCGGGTTACAATGAGCAGTTCTTC. It specifies CASSNIGLAGYNEQFF.

The rearrangement joins TRBV7-2 to TRBJ1-6, with 8 bases matching TRBD1. CDR3 length: 16 residues. Germline assignment: CDR1 SGHTA and CDR2 FQGNSA. V trimming: 0 bases; J trimming: 13 bases; junction bases outside the gene matches: 11. In DNA form, the CDR3 reads TGTGCCAGCAGCTTAGCGCTCGGGCAGGGGGCCCAGCCCCTCCACTTT. Its protein is CASSLALGQGAQPLHF.

The gene calls are TRBV7-3 and TRBJ2-1, with D maybe TRBD2 (6 bases). Germline lookup yields CDR1 SGHTA and CDR2 FQGTGA. Trimming shortened V by 2 bases and J by 4 bases, and 12 bases separated the two germline ends. The CDR3 is made up of 15 amino acids. Here the CDR3 reads CASSLGGALYNEQFF. The CDR3 nucleotides read TGTGCCAGCAGCTTAGGCGGGGCCCTATACAATGAGCAGTTCTTC.

The gene calls are TRBV6-1 and TRBJ2-3; D is perhaps TRBD2 (5 bases). Germline-derived CDR1 and CDR2 are MNHNS and SASEGT. The CDR3 is 16 residues long. V was cut by 0 bases and J by 3 bases, with 13 bases left in between. CDR3 DNA: TGTGCCAGCAGTGAAGCACGGGGTATCCTAACAGATACGCAGTATTTT. It translates to CASSEARGILTDTQYF.

In this sample, this clone turned up a few times. The CDR3 loop is CASRRGNGETQYF. The CDR3 DNA reads TGTGCCAGTAGGAGGGGCAATGGAGAGACCCAGTACTTC. The chain is built from TRBV19 and TRBJ2-5; the D gene could be TRBD1 or TRBD2 (5 bases each). V was cut by 6 bases and J by 4 bases, with 12 bases left in between. The CDR3 contains 13 residues. CDR1 LNHDA and CDR2 SQIVND come from the germline V gene (reference sequence).

The gene calls are TRBV2 and TRBJ1-1; unclear D gene. Trimming stripped 7 bases from V and 3 bases from J, with 9 bases between. CDR1 and CDR2 (germline): SNHLY, FYNNEI. The CDR3 is made up of 12 amino acids. The CDR3: CASNRRDTEAFF. CDR3 DNA sequence: TGTGCCAGCAATAGGCGGGACACTGAAGCTTTCTTT.

V usage is TRBV29-1 and J usage is TRBJ1-3, with D uncertain. The CDR3 spans 14 residues. Trimming removed 3 bases at V and 0 bases at J, with 9 bases between. Per the germline V gene, CDR1 is SQVTM and CDR2 is ANQGSEA. This chain's CDR3 is CSVETYSSGNTIYF. CDR3 coding DNA: TGCAGCGTTGAGACCTACAGCTCTGGAAACACCATATATTTT.

The chain links TRBV7-3 to TRBJ2-7; 8 nucleotides line up with TRBD1. V shed 5 bases, J shed 7 bases, and the junction held 7 bases outside the gene matches. Germline CDR1 is SGHTA and CDR2 is FQGTGA. CDR3 length: 13 amino acids. The CDR3 coding sequence is TGTGCCAGCAGCCGAGGACAGGGCAGGGAGCAGTACTTC. This gives the protein CASSRGQGREQYF.

This chain connects TRBV5-1 to TRBJ2-3; D is uncertain. Per the germline V gene, CDR1 is SGHRS and CDR2 is YFSETQ. Trimming pared 4 bases from V and 0 bases from J, leaving 3 bases between. The CDR3 consists of 12 residues. The chain's CDR3 is CASSESTDTQYF. CDR3 coding DNA: TGCGCCAGCAGCGAGAGCACAGATACGCAGTATTTT.

V usage is TRBV18 and J usage is TRBJ2-2; unclear D gene. The ends were cut back, 6 bases at V and 2 bases at J, with 16 bases in the middle. This CDR3 comprises 16 residues. The germline CDR1 and CDR2 sequences are KGHSH and LQKENI. CDR3 in amino acids: CASSPNSQLNTGELFF. The CDR3 region has the DNA TGTGCCAGCTCTCCAAACTCTCAACTAAACACCGGGGAGCTGTTTTTT.

This clone appeared once. The chain is built from TRBV4-1 and TRBJ1-6, with no clear D. V lost 0 bases and J lost 2, with 8 bases in between. CDR1 is MGHRA and CDR2 is YSYEKL in the germline V gene. This CDR3 comprises 16 residues. DNA for the CDR3: TGCGCCAGCAGCCAAGAGCGGGGTGCCTATAATTCACCCCTCCACTTT. Translating it yields CASSQERGAYNSPLHF.

The CDR3 loop reads CASSLAGVAYNEQFF. The CDR3, as DNA: TGTGCCAGCAGCCTAGCGGGAGTAGCCTACAATGAGCAGTTCTTC. The chain is built from TRBV6-5 and TRBJ2-1; 10 positions match TRBD2. This CDR3 has 15 residues. Germline-derived CDR1 and CDR2 are MNHEY and SVGAGI. Germline trimming cut 6 bases from V and 2 bases from J; bases unmatched to any gene: 4.

This chain links TRBV5-1 with TRBJ2-2; TRBD1 matches 8 bases. Germline loops: CDR1 SGHRS, CDR2 YFSETQ. This CDR3 is built from 15 residues. J gave up 7 bases and V 3 bases, and 8 bases lay outside the gene matches. The CDR3 DNA follows: TGCGCCAGCAGCTGGGCGGCAGGGGGCTTCGGGGAGCTGTTTTTT. Translating gives CASSWAAGGFGELFF.

The chain recombines TRBV4-2 with TRBJ1-5; a possible D gene is TRBD1 (5 bases). CDR3 length: 13 amino acids. Per the germline V gene, CDR1 is LGHNA and CDR2 is YNFKEQ. V lost 1 base to trimming and J lost 6 bases, with 7 bases between them. CDR3 protein: CASSQGQGQPQHF. DNA of the CDR3: TGTGCCAGCAGCCAAGGGCAGGGTCAGCCCCAGCATTTT.

Of note for this clone: The same CDR3 arises from other DNA sequences in this sample as well. This chain joins TRBV5-6 and TRBJ2-7; TRBD1 might be the D (5 bases). V was shortened by 1 base and J by 2 bases, with 7 bases between the two germline ends. Germline assignment: CDR1 SGHDT and CDR2 YYEEEE. The CDR3 sequence is 13 residues long. The CDR3 region has the DNA TGTGCCAGCAGCTTGACAGGAACCTACGAGCAGTACTTC. This codes for CASSLTGTYEQYF.

V gene TRBV6-4 combines with J gene TRBJ2-3; 14 bases align to TRBD2. The CDR3 contains 15 residues. The germline CDR1 and CDR2 sequences are MRHNA and SNTAGT. Germline trimming cut 4 bases from V and 6 bases from J; bases unmatched to any gene: 3. CDR3 DNA: TGTGCCAGCAGTGGACTAGCGGGGGGGCCTGATACGCAGTATTTT. It yields the protein CASSGLAGGPDTQYF.

This chain connects TRBV7-2 to TRBJ2-3, with D possibly being TRBD1 or TRBD2 (5 bases each). Germline V gene sequence: CDR1 SGHTA, CDR2 FQGNSA. V lost 6 bases and J 0 bases, leaving 16 bases between the germline ends. The CDR3 consists of 16 residues. The CDR3 reads CASRAGQTASTDTQYF. Here the CDR3 DNA reads TGTGCCAGCAGGGCGGGTCAGACAGCTAGCACAGATACGCAGTATTTT.

The chain couples TRBV7-2 to TRBJ1-1; weak D call: TRBD1 (6 bases). Trimming took 7 bases from V and 6 from J, leaving 18 bases between them. Germline V gene sequence: CDR1 SGHTA, CDR2 FQGNSA. There are 14 residues in the CDR3. The CDR3 DNA reads TGTGCCAGCACCTCCCGGGGGCCTTTCTCTGAAGCTTTCTTT. It encodes CASTSRGPFSEAFF.

V and J are TRBV13 and TRBJ1-6; 11 positions agree with TRBD1. Germline V gene sequence: CDR1 PRHDT, CDR2 FYEKMQ (reference sequence). Trimming removed 5 bases from V and 6 bases from J; junction bases left unmatched: 3. The CDR3 extends over 15 amino acids. CDR3 in amino acids: CASSPGTGGNSPLHF. The CDR3 DNA reads as TGTGCCAGCAGCCCCGGGACAGGGGGTAATTCACCCCTCCACTTT.

J is TRBJ2-1 and V is TRBV7-2, with 9 bases identical to TRBD2. The ends lost 3 bases at V and 8 bases at J; junction bases unmatched: 2. The germline V gene encodes CDR1 SGHTA and CDR2 FQGNSA. CDR3 length equals 13 residues. The DNA for the CDR3 is TGTGCCAGCAGCTTTAGCGGGGGCGATGAGCAGTTCTTC. Residues: CASSFSGGDEQFF.

The chain couples TRBV28 to TRBJ2-2; 9 bases fit TRBD1. V was clipped by 1 base and J by 0 bases; unmatched bases: 9. The CDR3 loop spans 19 amino acids. CDR1 is MDHEN, CDR2 SYDVKM, per germline. The CDR3 region is CASSLFTTGGRTNTGELFF. CDR3 nucleotide sequence: TGTGCCAGCAGTTTATTTACCACAGGGGGCCGGACGAACACCGGGGAGCTGTTTTTT.

This clone was counted once. This chain links TRBV6-5 with TRBJ1-1, with 9 bases that match TRBD1. The CDR3 covers 14 residues. Germline CDR1 and CDR2: MNHEY and SVGAGI. The V segment lost 7 bases and the J segment 6 bases; nucleotides outside the gene matches: 9. The CDR3 DNA reads as TGTGCCAGCATCTTCACAGGGGGCATCGCTGAAGCTTTCTTT. It translates to CASIFTGGIAEAFF.

CDR3 amino acids: CASSLQVGAGAGELFF. CDR3 nucleotide sequence: TGTGCCAGCAGCTTACAGGTCGGGGCCGGGGCCGGGGAGCTGTTTTTT. The chain is built from TRBV7-3 and TRBJ2-2; the D gene could be TRBD1 or TRBD2 (5 bases each). Germline CDR1 is SGHTA and CDR2 is FQGTGA. V shed 2 bases and J shed 6 bases, with 16 bases lying between them. The CDR3 totals 16 residues.

The V call is TRBV4-1, the J call TRBJ2-7; the D gene is possibly TRBD1 (5 bases). V lost 2 bases, J lost 4 bases, and 24 bases lay in between. The CDR3 is made up of 18 amino acids. Germline CDR1 MGHRA, CDR2 YSYEKL. This CDR3 reads CASSQRYLRGRLQYEQYF. As DNA, the CDR3 is TGCGCCAGCAGCCAAAGGTATTTAAGGGGCAGGCTTCAATACGAGCAGTACTTC.

A few counts support this clone. The rearrangement joins TRBV28 to TRBJ1-2; D might be TRBD1 (6 bases). The CDR3 loop spans 13 amino acids. Germline V CDR1 and CDR2: MDHEN, SYDVKM. Trimming shortened V by 5 bases and J by 8 bases, and 15 bases separated the two germline ends. CDR3 region: CASSPPQTGGYTF. The CDR3 region has the DNA TGTGCCAGCAGTCCCCCCCAGACAGGCGGCTACACCTTC.

The chain joins TRBV7-3 to TRBJ2-7, with D perhaps TRBD2 (7 bases). The V end was cut by 5 bases, the J end by 7 bases, with 21 bases between. CDR3 length: 15 residues. Germline V gene lookup returns CDR1 SGHTA and CDR2 FQGTGA. CDR3 bases: TGTGCCAGCAGCCGTGGAGGGGGGGTGAGTCGGGAGCAGTACTTC. This translates into CASSRGGGVSREQYF.

The V call is TRBV7-3, the J call TRBJ1-6, with D tentatively TRBD1 (5 bases). The CDR3 is 16 residues long. V was trimmed by 1 base and J by 7 bases, leaving 14 bases between them. Germline V CDR1 and CDR2: SGHTA, FQGTGA. Here the CDR3 reads CASSLNPQGGNSPLHF. The CDR3 DNA is TGTGCCAGCAGCTTAAACCCGCAGGGAGGCAATTCACCCCTCCACTTT.

This chain uses TRBV11-2 with TRBJ2-7; D possibly uses TRBD1 or TRBD2 (6 bases each). The CDR3 totals 13 residues. Trimming took 6 bases from V and 6 from J, leaving 15 bases between them. The germline CDR1 and CDR2 sequences are SGHAT and FQNNGV. The CDR3 bases are TGTGCCAGCAGACACGAGGGGGGTAGCGAGCAGTACTTC. This translates into CASRHEGGSEQYF.